This is a list of T cell receptor beta chains from one sample in a study of identical twins. TCRdb re-analysed the 5' RACE reads in MiXCR, keeping a single row per CDR3 protein. This repertoire shows some 660,000 distinct CDR3 sequences, more than 6.5% found once; its top ten account for approximately 0.94%. These same records also appear under a second study, on yellow fever vaccine responses in identical twins.

Sequenced input: PBMCs. The receptors were gathered from a woman aged 18 to 35 in good health. Both conserved end residues are trimmed from each CDR3. Only some rows state a clone size, as once, few, many or a class for expanded clones.

v_call	j_call	clone_size	cdr3_aa
TRBV5-5	TRBJ2-1	-	ASSLAELATNEQF
TRBV11-2	TRBJ2-1	-	ASSLSRLKDEQF
TRBV20-1	TRBJ2-1	few	SARRREGSNEQF
TRBV5-1	TRBJ2-6	few	ASSLAVGTGANVLT
TRBV25-1	TRBJ2-1	many	ASSEYGRGGVYEQF
TRBV5-6	TRBJ2-7	-	ASSSTSAEQY
TRBV12-3/TRBV12-4	TRBJ1-3	many	ASSPRQGLGNTIY
TRBV6-4	TRBJ2-1	many	ASSEVGLAGSNEQF
TRBV12-3/TRBV12-4	TRBJ2-6	many	ASSLRGRGSGANVLT
TRBV27	TRBJ2-7	-	ASSRWTGGGDEQY
TRBV10-3	TRBJ2-5	-	AIRGTVQETQY
TRBV15	TRBJ2-5	-	ATSRPGRGHQETQY
TRBV20-1	TRBJ2-1	-	SARSDPNNEQF
TRBV20-1	TRBJ2-1	few	SARSRGLAGTRSEQF
TRBV28	TRBJ2-1	few	ASSLPSSSRNEQF
TRBV5-1	TRBJ2-5	-	ASSSTRGETQY
TRBV11-2	TRBJ2-5	-	ASSSGLAGGAETQY